This TCR beta chain was recorded in a study of CD8 T cells in Susac syndrome. Study background: Active disease was present in 5 or 6 of the sequenced Susac syndrome patients, and remission in fewer than 10.

An amount of RNA that ranged from about 0.45 to 1 ug was reverse transcribed with random hexamers. TCRdb itself ran the immunoSEQ multiplex PCR reads through MiXCR, one entry per CDR3 protein. The table has some 110,000 distinct CDR3 sequences, roughly 94% seen once. From germline, CDR1 is MNHNY and CDR2 SVGAGI (reference sequence). The V and J ends lost 6 bases and 0 bases, in that order; junction bases with no gene match: 3. The CDR3 totals 15 residues. This TCR derives from a human donor with Susac syndrome. The rearrangement uses TRBV6-6 and TRBJ1-4; 8 nucleotides match TRBD1. The sequencing sample was made of CD8+ T cells from PBMCs. In DNA, the CDR3 is TGTGCCAGCAGGGACAGGGCTGCAACTAATGAAAAACTGTTTTTT. Translating it yields CASRDRAATNEKLFF.